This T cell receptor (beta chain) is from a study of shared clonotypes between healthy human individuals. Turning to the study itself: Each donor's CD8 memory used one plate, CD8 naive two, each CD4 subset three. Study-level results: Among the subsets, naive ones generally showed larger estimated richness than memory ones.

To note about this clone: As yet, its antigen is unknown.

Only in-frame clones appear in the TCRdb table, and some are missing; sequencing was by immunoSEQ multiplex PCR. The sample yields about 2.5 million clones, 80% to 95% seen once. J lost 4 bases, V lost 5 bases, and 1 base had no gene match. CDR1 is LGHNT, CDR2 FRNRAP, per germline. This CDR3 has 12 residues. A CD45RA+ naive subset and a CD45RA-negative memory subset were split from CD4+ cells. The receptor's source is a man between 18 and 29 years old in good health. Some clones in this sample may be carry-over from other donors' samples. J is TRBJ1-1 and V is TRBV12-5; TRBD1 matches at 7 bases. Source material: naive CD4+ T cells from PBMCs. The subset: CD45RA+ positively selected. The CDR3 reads CASGAGGTEAFF. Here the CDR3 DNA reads TGTGCTAGTGGTGCAGGGGGCACTGAAGCTTTCTTT. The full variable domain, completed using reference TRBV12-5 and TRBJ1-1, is DARVTQTPRHKVTEMGQEVTMRCQPILGHNTVFWYRQTMMQGLELLAYFRNRAPLDDSGMPKDRFSAEMPDATLATLKIQPSEPRDSAVYFCASGAGGTEAFFGQGTRLTVV.